These 20 T cell receptor beta chains share one sample of origin, sequenced in a study of tumor-infiltrating lymphocytes in primary liver carcinoma. Researchers generated TCR beta cDNA from approximately 520 ng of total RNA, relying on a constant-region primer. Modified slightly, ARM-PCR produced TCR beta libraries over three nested multiplex PCR rounds. Both of the initial two PCR rounds ran for roughly 11 cycles and employed TRBV1-TRBV30 forward primers alongside a C-beta reverse primer. MiXCR, applied by TCRdb to the multiplex PCR reads, yields one record per CDR3 protein. The repertoire consists of about 330,000 distinct CDR3 sequences, with almost 65% occurring once and the leading ten covering 5% to 6.5%. The source of the blood RNA was unsorted whole blood, and germline DNA was extracted as well. Sequenced input: peripheral blood. Every receptor here comes from a man in his forties with primary liver carcinoma and hepatitis B virus infection.

The chain joins TRBV4-3 to TRBJ2-2; weak D call: TRBD1 (6 bases). Germline V gives CDR1 LGHNA, CDR2 YSLEER. V gave up 1 base and J gave up 5 bases, with 14 bases separating them. The CDR3 runs 16 residues. The CDR3 loop is CASSQGAGAITGELFF. The CDR3 coding sequence is TGCGCCAGCAGCCAAGGGGCAGGGGCAATAACCGGGGAGCTGTTTTTT.

The rearrangement links TRBV13 to TRBJ2-2; 12 bases are shared with TRBD2. Germline assignment: CDR1 PRHDT and CDR2 FYEKMQ (reference sequence). The CDR3 is 17 amino acids. V shed 8 bases, J shed 3 bases, and the junction held 10 bases outside the gene matches. The CDR3 region is CASVETSGSGYTGELFF. In DNA, the CDR3 is TGTGCCAGCGTGGAGACTAGCGGGAGCGGGTACACCGGGGAGCTGTTTTTT.

A word on this clonotype: A much bigger clone sits one base away, suggesting this may be a read error. The chain joins TRBV10-3 to TRBJ2-5, with a tentative D call TRBD1 (5 bases). The CDR3 length is 14 residues. Germline values: CDR1 ENHRY, CDR2 SYGVKD. For the CDR3, the DNA is TGTGTCATCAGTGATAGGGGAATGGGAGAGACCCAGTACTTC. As protein: CVISDRGMGETQYF.

This clonotype was detected ten times or more. The V call is TRBV5-5, the J call TRBJ2-7; 8 nucleotides agree with TRBD2. The germline CDR1 and CDR2 sequences are SGHKS and YYEKEE (reference sequence). V lost 0 bases and J lost 4; bases outside the gene matches: 6. The CDR3 loop spans 15 amino acids. The CDR3 protein is CASSLVSGSFYEQYF. The CDR3 DNA follows: TGTGCCAGCAGCTTGGTCAGCGGGAGCTTTTACGAGCAGTACTTC.

Worth noting for this clonotype: This likely comes from a read error, as the CDR3 has no conserved phenylalanine or tryptophan at its end. This chain joins TRBV4-2 and TRBJ2-5, with unresolved D. CDR1 and CDR2 (germline): LGHNA, YNFKEQ. The CDR3 sequence is 15 residues long. The CDR3 loop reads CASSQDRPGQGTQYI. For the CDR3, the DNA is TGTGCCAGCAGCCAAGATAGGCCAGGCCAAGGGACCCAGTACATC.

This chain joins TRBV4-2 and TRBJ2-3; a weak D match, TRBD2 (6 bases). Germline loops: CDR1 LGHNA, CDR2 YNFKEQ. The CDR3 contains 15 residues. Trimming pared 10 bases from V and 4 bases from J, leaving 21 bases between. CDR3 loop: CANGQEVRRADTQYF. CDR3 in DNA: TGTGCCAACGGCCAAGAAGTTAGGAGGGCAGATACGCAGTATTTT.

Comments on this clonotype: Relative to the germline gene, one junction end is altered; a read error may explain this. The V call is TRBV5-5, the J call TRBJ1-2; no reliable D call. The CDR3 loop spans 14 amino acids. CDR1 is SGHKS, CDR2 YYEKEE, per germline (reference sequence). The CDR3 DNA follows: TGTGCCAGCAGCTTGGCTCCAGGCGACTATGGCTACGCCTTC. This translates into CASSLAPGDYGYAF.

This clonotype was observed a few times. It may be a read error: a sequence one base away is much more abundant. V usage is TRBV12-3 or TRBV12-4 and J usage is TRBJ1-1; D is unresolved. V gave up 1 base and J gave up 7 bases, with 10 bases separating them. This CDR3 spans 13 amino acids. CDR3 sequence reads: CASSLGFMGEAFF. The CDR3 DNA is TGTGCCAGCAGTTTAGGGTTCATGGGTGAAGCTTTCTTT.

The chain recombines TRBV11-2 with TRBJ2-7, with a tentative D call TRBD2 (6 bases). Trimming took 1 base from V and 1 from J, leaving 11 bases between them. Germline assignment: CDR1 SGHAT and CDR2 FQNNGV. The CDR3 length is 15 residues. CDR3 DNA sequence: TGTGCCAGCAGCTTAGGACTAGGACGTTCCTACGAGCAGTACTTC. Protein product: CASSLGLGRSYEQYF.

Notes on this clonotype: Without the conserved terminal phenylalanine or tryptophan, this CDR3 likely stems from a read error. The CDR3 DNA reads as TGTGCCAGCAGCATAGTGCGGACAGCTTACTCCTACGAGCAGTACTTG. Amino acid sequence: CASSIVRTAYSYEQYL. This chain joins TRBV11-2 and TRBJ2-7; D perhaps matches TRBD1 (6 bases). The germline V gene encodes CDR1 SGHAT and CDR2 FQNNGV. Trimming pared 5 bases from V and 0 bases from J, leaving 17 bases between. The CDR3 length is 16 residues.

As to this clonotype: A much larger clone sits a single nucleotide away, making a read error possible. The chain has TRBV5-1 and TRBJ2-4, with D unclear. The CDR3 loop spans 14 amino acids. The germline CDR1 and CDR2 sequences are SGHRS and YFSETQ. V was cut by 4 bases and J by 2 bases, with 10 bases left in between. CDR3 coding DNA: TGCGCCAGCAGCAGCAGAGGACCCAAAAACATTCAGTACTTC. Amino acid sequence: CASSSRGPKNIQYF.

This clonotype is termed medium-sized (0.01 to 0.1%). The chain has TRBV11-2 and TRBJ1-6; no reliable D call. Germline CDR1 reads SGHAT; CDR2 reads FQNNGV. The CDR3 is made up of 12 amino acids. Trimming stripped 2 bases from V and 8 bases from J, with 4 bases between. The CDR3 region has the DNA TGTGCCAGCAGCTTATCGGATTCACCCCTCCACTTT. Its protein product is CASSLSDSPLHF. Full variable domain (remainder filled in from reference TRBV11-2 and TRBJ1-6): EAGVAQSPRYKIIEKRQSVAFWCNPISGHATLYWYQQILGQGPKLLIQFQNNGVVDDSQLPKDRFSAERLKGVDSTLKIQPAKLEDSAVYLCASSLSDSPLHFGNGTRLTVT.

The chain employs TRBV11-2 and TRBJ2-5; D is unresolved. Germline CDR1 is SGHAT and CDR2 is FQNNGV. The ends were cut back, 10 bases at V and 5 bases at J, with 14 bases in the middle. This CDR3 comprises 12 residues. The CDR3 DNA is TGTGCCAACAGTTTAGATCGGGAGACCCAGTACTTC. It yields the protein CANSLDRETQYF. The complete variable domain, with remaining parts taken from reference TRBV11-2 and TRBJ2-5, reads EAGVAQSPRYKIIEKRQSVAFWCNPISGHATLYWYQQILGQGPKLLIQFQNNGVVDDSQLPKDRFSAERLKGVDSTLKIQPAKLEDSAVYLCANSLDRETQYFGPGTRLLVL.

On this clonotype: At one of its ends the junction is not consistent with the germline gene, which may arise from a read error. In nucleotides, the CDR3 is TGTGTCAGCAGTTACTCGGATGGACAGGGGGCAGTTTACACTGAAGCTTTCTTT. The encoded protein is CVSSYSDGQGAVYTEAFF. J is TRBJ1-1 and V is TRBV6-5; TRBD1 aligns across 11 bases. This CDR3 region has 18 residues. The V gene's germline CDR1 is MNHEY and CDR2 SVGAGI.

The rearrangement joins TRBV11-1 to TRBJ2-7; perhaps D is TRBD1 or TRBD2 (5 bases each). Germline V gene lookup returns CDR1 SGHAT and CDR2 FQDESV (reference sequence). Deletions cut 5 bases from V and 7 bases from J, with 18 bases between. This CDR3 has 14 residues. The CDR3 region has the DNA TGTGCCAGCAGCGCCTATAAAGGGACGGGGGAGCAGTACTTC. It specifies CASSAYKGTGEQYF.

In regard to this clonotype: This could be a read error, since a much larger clone is one nucleotide away. The chain carries TRBV12-3 or TRBV12-4 and TRBJ1-1; D unresolved. Trimming shortened V by 8 bases and J by 3 bases, and 13 bases separated the two germline ends. CDR3 length equals 13 residues. The CDR3 sequence is CASLVGFDTEAFF. The CDR3 DNA reads as TGTGCCAGCCTAGTGGGCTTTGACACTGAAGCTTTCTTT.

The chain links TRBV4-3 to TRBJ2-1, with 11 bases matching TRBD2. Per the germline V gene, CDR1 is LGHNA and CDR2 is YSLEER. The CDR3 loop spans 19 amino acids. The trim removed 8 bases at V and 0 bases at J, leaving 15 bases unmatched. The CDR3 DNA reads as TGCGCCAGCGGTCAAGACCCTAGCGGGAGGAGCCCCTCCTACAATGAGCAGTTCTTC. As protein: CASGQDPSGRSPSYNEQFF.

The chain employs TRBV5-1 and TRBJ1-1; 8 bases agree with TRBD1. Germline assignment: CDR1 SGHRS and CDR2 YFSETQ. The trim removed 1 base at V and 5 bases at J, leaving 4 bases unmatched. The CDR3 runs to 14 residues. Here the CDR3 reads CASSLWTGRTEAFF. Here the CDR3 DNA reads TGCGCCAGCAGCTTGTGGACAGGGCGGACTGAAGCTTTCTTT.

This sequence joins TRBV5-1 and TRBJ2-1; 9 bases fit TRBD2. CDR1 is SGHRS and CDR2 is YFSETQ in the germline V gene. The CDR3 loop spans 16 amino acids. The ends lost 0 bases at V and 2 bases at J; junction bases unmatched: 3. The CDR3 here is CASSLEVAGAYNEQFF. As DNA, the CDR3 is TGCGCCAGCAGCTTGGAGGTAGCGGGAGCCTACAATGAGCAGTTCTTC.

As concerns this clonotype: This may stem from a read error, because a much larger clone lies one nucleotide away. The chain is built from TRBV12-3 or TRBV12-4 and TRBJ1-2; tentative D call: TRBD1 (6 bases). Trimming took off 6 bases at V and 7 bases at J, with 21 bases between the two ends. There are 15 residues in the CDR3. The CDR3 nucleotides read TGTGCCAGCAGCACTCCCGGTCTGGGGGCCCGTGGCTACACCTTC. Protein: CASSTPGLGARGYTF.